Presented here are 19 T cell receptor beta chains from one specimen sequenced in a study of cytomegalovirus exposure and HLA in healthy donors. 13 Jbeta primers and 60 Vbeta primers were used for the PCR. Repertoires were generated with immunoSEQ multiplex PCR, while TCRdb's copy carries only in-frame clones and drops some. Seen here are around 190,000 clones, almost 85% observed once, and the top ten hold approximately 0.51%. Sequenced input: PBMCs. These receptors came from a woman in her 50s in good health and CMV-seronegative.

The chain is built from TRBV28 and TRBJ2-1; possibly TRBD1 for D (6 bases). V lost 2 bases, J lost 9 bases, and 8 bases lay in between. CDR1 and CDR2 from the germline V gene are MDHEN and SYDVKM. The CDR3 has 12 residues. The CDR3 DNA reads TGTGCCAGCAGTTTAGCAGGGGTTGAGCAGTTCTTC. It specifies CASSLAGVEQFF.

The rearrangement links TRBV27 to TRBJ2-7; 13 bases align to TRBD2. CDR1 MNHEY and CDR2 SMNVEV come from the germline V gene (reference sequence). The V gene end was trimmed by 7 bases and the J gene end by 0 bases; junction bases not matched to a gene: 6. The CDR3 is 16 amino acids. As DNA, the CDR3 is TGTGCCAGCAAACCGGGACTAGCGGGGAGCTCCTACGAGCAGTACTTC. Translation: CASKPGLAGSSYEQYF.

This chain joins TRBV14 and TRBJ2-5; 12 nucleotides line up with TRBD2. The CDR3 is 16 residues long. Unmatched junction bases numbered 8, after V lost 5 bases and J lost 4 bases. Germline V CDR1 and CDR2: SGHDN, FVKESK. CDR3 DNA: TGTGCCAGCAGCTTAAGACTAGCGGGAGTACGAGAGACCCAGTACTTC. It translates to CASSLRLAGVRETQYF.

This rearrangement joins TRBV29-1 to TRBJ1-2; 8 bases line up with TRBD1. The trim removed 0 bases at V and 7 bases at J, leaving 4 bases unmatched. Germline assignment: CDR1 SQVTM and CDR2 ANQGSEA. The CDR3 runs to 13 residues. CDR3 residues: CSVEDGQGSGYTF. The CDR3 DNA follows: TGCAGCGTTGAAGATGGACAGGGTAGTGGCTACACCTTC.

The chain carries TRBV7-3 and TRBJ1-1; the D is unclear. CDR1 SGHTA and CDR2 FQGTGA come from the germline V gene. The CDR3 is 14 residues long. Trimming shortened V by 2 bases and J by 1 base, and 8 bases separated the two germline ends. The CDR3 DNA reads TGTGCCAGCAGCTTATTGCCGGGGAACACTGAAGCTTTCTTT. It yields the protein CASSLLPGNTEAFF.

This chain joins TRBV30 and TRBJ2-3, with TRBD1 identical over 8 bases. Germline V gene sequence: CDR1 GTSNPN, CDR2 SVGIG (reference sequence). The CDR3 totals 13 residues. The V and J ends lost 8 bases and 3 bases, in that order; junction bases with no gene match: 7. This CDR3 is CAQDRVLTDTQYF. The CDR3 DNA reads TGTGCCCAGGACAGGGTACTAACAGATACGCAGTATTTT.

The table lists this clone with a few counts. The V call is TRBV10-3, the J call TRBJ2-3; D might be TRBD1 (5 bases). V was clipped by 7 bases and J by 2 bases, with 13 bases between them. This CDR3 is 14 amino acids long. Germline-derived CDR1 and CDR2 are ENHRY and SYGVKD. In nucleotides, the CDR3 is TGTGCCATCACCTCAGGGTGGAACACAGATACGCAGTATTTT. Residues: CAITSGWNTDTQYF.

This clone showed up just once. This chain joins TRBV11-2 and TRBJ2-3, with 7 bases identical to TRBD1. CDR3 size: 15 residues. CDR1 and CDR2 from the germline V gene are SGHAT and FQNNGV. V dropped 2 bases and J dropped 6; count of bases not matched to a gene: 8. The CDR3 is CASSLRGQVADTQYF. DNA for the CDR3: TGTGCCAGCAGCTTAAGGGGGCAGGTAGCGGATACGCAGTATTTT.

The chain is built from TRBV10-3 and TRBJ2-5, with TRBD1 as a possible D gene (6 bases). V was shortened by 5 bases and J by 3 bases, with 10 bases between the two germline ends. CDR3 length equals 13 residues. Germline-derived CDR1 and CDR2 are ENHRY and SYGVKD. The CDR3 loop is CAISRTEKETQYF. CDR3 bases: TGTGCCATCAGTCGGACAGAAAAAGAGACCCAGTACTTC.

The V and J genes are TRBV7-8 and TRBJ2-7; TRBD2 matches at 7 bases. V shed 4 bases, J shed 0 bases, and the junction held 9 bases outside the gene matches. This CDR3 comprises 16 residues. Looked up from germline, CDR1 is SGHVS and CDR2 is FQNEAQ. CDR3 region: CASSSRVAGLSYEQYF. The CDR3 nucleotides are TGTGCCAGCAGCTCCCGGGTAGCGGGTCTCTCCTACGAGCAGTACTTC.

This clone has only a few counts. This chain uses TRBV6-6 with TRBJ2-3; 8 bases agree with TRBD1. The CDR3 covers 14 residues. From germline, CDR1 is MNHNY and CDR2 SVGAGI (reference sequence). V shed 8 bases, J shed 3 bases, and the junction held 7 bases outside the gene matches. The CDR3 coding sequence is TGTGCCAGCCTTCCGCAGGGGGCGACAGATACGCAGTATTTT. Encoded protein: CASLPQGATDTQYF.

The CDR3 DNA reads as TGCGCCAGCAGCCAAGATCATCGGGGGGCTTACGAGCAGTACTTC. As protein: CASSQDHRGAYEQYF. The chain couples TRBV4-3 to TRBJ2-7, with a weak D call TRBD2 (7 bases). The germline V and J ends were trimmed by 0 bases and 4 bases, with 13 bases remaining between them. The germline V gene encodes CDR1 LGHNA and CDR2 YSLEER. This CDR3 is built from 15 residues.

This sequence joins TRBV27 and TRBJ1-1; D is possibly TRBD1 (5 bases). This CDR3 has 13 amino acids. The germline gives CDR1 MNHEY, CDR2 SMNVEV (reference sequence). Trimming pared 4 bases from V and 4 bases from J, leaving 10 bases between. CDR3 DNA sequence: TGTGCCAGCAGTTCGCAGGGTTTCACTGAAGCTTTCTTT. Its protein is CASSSQGFTEAFF.

The gene calls are TRBV7-2 and TRBJ1-2, with 9 bases aligning to TRBD1. Germline CDR1 reads SGHTA; CDR2 reads FQGNSA. The CDR3 contains 14 residues. The V segment lost 5 bases and the J segment 3 bases; nucleotides outside the gene matches: 4. For the CDR3, the DNA is TGTGCCAGCAGCCACGGACAGGGGTACTATGGCTACACCTTC. It specifies CASSHGQGYYGYTF.

This CDR3 is CARGERGTNEQFF. In DNA, the CDR3 is TGTGCCCGGGGGGAGCGGGGGACCAATGAGCAGTTCTTC. This chain uses TRBV5-4 with TRBJ2-1; 8 bases are shared with TRBD2. The CDR3 totals 13 residues. Germline values: CDR1 SGHNT, CDR2 YYREEE (reference sequence). The J segment lost 6 bases and the V segment lost 10 bases, leaving 9 bases of the junction unmatched.

The chain recombines TRBV5-6 with TRBJ1-4; 7 nucleotides align to TRBD1. The junction had 9 bases not matched to a gene; V was cut back by 7 bases and J by 6 bases. Germline values: CDR1 SGHDT, CDR2 YYEEEE. The CDR3 covers 14 residues. The CDR3 sequence is CASFRQGRDEKLFF. CDR3 bases: TGTGCCAGCTTCAGACAGGGTAGGGATGAAAAACTGTTTTTT.

V gene TRBV9 combines with J gene TRBJ1-4; weak D call: TRBD1 (5 bases). This CDR3 has 17 amino acids. Germline lookup yields CDR1 SGDLS and CDR2 YYNGEE. V was cut by 3 bases and J by 5 bases, with 20 bases left in between. The CDR3 reads CASSAGDGRADNEKLFF. The CDR3 DNA reads as TGTGCCAGCAGCGCCGGGGACGGGAGGGCAGACAATGAAAAACTGTTTTTT.

J is TRBJ2-4 and V is TRBV18; 8 bases are shared with TRBD2. This CDR3 has 15 residues. After removal of 6 bases from V and 0 bases from J, the junction contained 4 bases not matched to a gene. Germline CDR1 reads KGHSH; CDR2 reads LQKENI. CDR3 protein: CASSSRGVAKNIQYF. In DNA form, the CDR3 reads TGTGCCAGCTCGTCGCGGGGGGTAGCCAAAAACATTCAGTACTTC.

The chain employs TRBV28 and TRBJ2-2; 9 bases line up with TRBD1. CDR3 length equals 14 residues. Trimming removed 3 bases from V and 5 bases from J; junction bases left unmatched: 1. Germline V CDR1 and CDR2: MDHEN, SYDVKM. The CDR3 is CASSLGQGTGELFF. CDR3 sequence (DNA): TGTGCCAGCAGTTTGGGACAGGGTACCGGGGAGCTGTTTTTT.